A single sample gave rise to the 3 T cell receptor beta chains below, sequenced in a study of blood T cell repertoires in COVID-19. Some clones are missing from TCRdb's copy, which holds only in-frame ones; the method was immunoSEQ multiplex PCR. The table includes hundreds of thousands of clones, 80% to 90% detected once. The sequenced sample was peripheral blood. The receptor source for this set is a woman aged 25 to 39 with active or convalescent COVID-19.

The CDR3 DNA is TGTGCCACCCCACCCCGCGAGGCGGAGACTGAAGCTTTCTTT. Residues: CATPPREAETEAFF. This chain uses TRBV24-1 with TRBJ1-1; no reliable D call. From germline, CDR1 is KGHDR and CDR2 SFDVKD. This CDR3 has 14 amino acids. The V and J ends lost 9 bases and 5 bases respectively, with 18 bases between them.

The V and J genes are TRBV19 and TRBJ1-4, with D possibly being TRBD1 (6 bases). V lost 4 bases and J 3 bases, leaving 9 bases between the germline ends. There are 14 residues in the CDR3. CDR1 is LNHDA, CDR2 SQIVND, per germline (reference sequence). The CDR3 loop reads CASSTGEPNEKLFF. The CDR3 region has the DNA TGTGCCAGTAGTACAGGGGAACCTAATGAAAAACTGTTTTTT.

V gene TRBV11-3 combines with J gene TRBJ2-1; weak D call: TRBD2 (6 bases). Germline assignment: CDR1 SGHNT and CDR2 YENEEA. Trimming removed 5 bases at V and 10 bases at J, with 21 bases between. The length of the CDR3 is 15 residues. This CDR3 is CASSPGVGGDWEQFF. CDR3 in DNA: TGTGCCAGCAGCCCCGGGGTCGGGGGAGATTGGGAGCAGTTCTTC. Drawing the rest from reference TRBV11-3 and TRBJ2-1, the complete variable domain is EAGVVQSPRYKIIEKKQPVAFWCNPISGHNTLYWYLQNLGQGPELLIRYENEEAVDDSQLPKDRFSAERLKGVDSTLKIQPAELGDSAVYLCASSPGVGGDWEQFFGPGTRLTVL.